This T cell receptor beta chain was sequenced in a study of patients and donors after allogeneic stem cell transplantation. The germline V gene has CDR1 MNHEY and CDR2 SVGAGI. V dropped 4 bases and J dropped 8 bases, with 18 bases sitting between them. This CDR3 spans 15 amino acids. TCRdb re-called the RT-PCR reads with MiXCR, one entry per CDR3 protein. Of roughly 940,000 distinct CDR3 sequences listed, 15% to 20% were seen once; the top ten hold 5.5% to 6.5%. This clonotype was detected a few times. The chain links TRBV6-5 to TRBJ2-1; D ambiguous. The TCR sequence derives from a human donor who was either an allogeneic HSCT recipient or a stem cell or donor lymphocyte infusion donor (not recorded which). It is not recorded whose cells these are; they may come from a transplant donor. Sequenced sample: blood, either unsorted or a sorted T cell fraction (not recorded which). The CDR3 DNA follows: TGTGCCAGCAGTTTTCTCTCGGTGAGCCCAGATGAGCAGTTCTTC. It specifies CASSFLSVSPDEQFF.